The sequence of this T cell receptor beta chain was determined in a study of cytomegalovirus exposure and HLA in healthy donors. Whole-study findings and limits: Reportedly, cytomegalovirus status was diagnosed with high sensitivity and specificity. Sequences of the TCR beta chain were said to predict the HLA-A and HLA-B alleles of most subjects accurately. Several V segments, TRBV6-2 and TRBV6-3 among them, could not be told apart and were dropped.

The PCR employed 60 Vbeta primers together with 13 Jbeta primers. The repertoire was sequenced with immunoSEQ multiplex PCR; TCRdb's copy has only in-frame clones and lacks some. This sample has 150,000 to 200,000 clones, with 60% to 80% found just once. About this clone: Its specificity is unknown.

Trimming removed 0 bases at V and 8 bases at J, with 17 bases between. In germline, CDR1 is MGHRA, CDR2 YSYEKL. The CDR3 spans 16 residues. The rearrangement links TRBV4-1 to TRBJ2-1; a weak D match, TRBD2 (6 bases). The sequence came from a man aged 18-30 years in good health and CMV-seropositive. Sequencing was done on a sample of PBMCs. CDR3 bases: TGCGCCAGCAGCCAAGAGTACCTAGCGAGTGGTTATGAGCAGTTCTTC. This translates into CASSQEYLASGYEQFF.